This T cell receptor (beta chain) was sequenced for a study of chronic HIV infection and antiretroviral therapy. TCRdb analysed the 5' RACE reads with MiXCR anew, one entry per CDR3 protein. This table has under 55,000 distinct CDR3 sequences, 15% to 20% appearing once. The CDR3 extends over 18 amino acids. V lost 4 bases and J 0 bases, leaving 16 bases between the germline ends. The source is an adult who had HIV and had not received antiretroviral therapy, or was an uninfected healthy control (not recorded which). Specimen: peripheral blood. The V call is TRBV23-1, the J call TRBJ2-6, with D hard to call. TRBV23-1 is an open reading frame whose function is uncertain. The CDR3 spells CASSLGRNMSSGANVLTF. In DNA, the CDR3 is TGCGCCAGCAGTCTTGGACGCAACATGAGCTCTGGGGCCAACGTCCTGACTTTC.